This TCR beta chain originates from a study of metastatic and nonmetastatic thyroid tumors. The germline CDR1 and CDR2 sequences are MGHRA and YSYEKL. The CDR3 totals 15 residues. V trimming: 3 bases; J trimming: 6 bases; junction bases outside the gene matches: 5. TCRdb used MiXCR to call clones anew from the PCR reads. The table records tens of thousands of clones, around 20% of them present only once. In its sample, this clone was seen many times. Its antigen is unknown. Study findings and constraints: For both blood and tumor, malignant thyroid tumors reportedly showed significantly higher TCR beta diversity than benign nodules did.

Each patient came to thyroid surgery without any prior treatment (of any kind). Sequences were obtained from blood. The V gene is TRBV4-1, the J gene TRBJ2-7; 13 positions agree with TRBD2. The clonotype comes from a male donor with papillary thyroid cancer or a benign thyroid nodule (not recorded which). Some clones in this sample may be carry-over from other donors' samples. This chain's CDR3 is CASSHGLAGVGEQYF. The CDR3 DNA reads TGCGCCAGCAGCCATGGACTAGCGGGAGTCGGCGAGCAGTACTTC.